This is a list of T cell receptor beta chains from one sample in a study of blood T cell repertoires in COVID-19. Sequenced by immunoSEQ multiplex PCR; TCRdb stores in-frame clones only, minus some. The sample shows 90,000 to 100,000 clones, roughly 84% of them seen only once. The sequenced sample was peripheral blood. All receptors come from a human donor in a cohort sampled during active COVID-19. CDR3s include the opening cysteine and the closing phenylalanine or tryptophan. The order of the fields is D gene, J gene, clone size, V gene, CDR3 protein, CDR3 DNA. A D gene is named only where the DNA matches it firmly. The size of a clone is reported for some rows only, either as once, few or many, or as a class for expanded clones.

>.|TRBJ1-6|.|TRBV2
CASSVTGPPLHF
TGTGCCAGCAGTGTCACAGGTCCACCCCTCCACTTT
>.|TRBJ1-1|.|TRBV2
CAVVEVNTEAFF
TGTGCCGTCGTCGAGGTCAACACTGAAGCTTTCTTT
>TRBD1|TRBJ1-6|.|TRBV5-6
CASSFGDRVHNSPLHF
TGTGCCAGCAGCTTTGGGGACAGGGTTCATAATTCACCCCTCCACTTT
>.|TRBJ1-3|.|TRBV19
CASSNGAGNTIYF
TGTGCCAGTAGTAACGGGGCTGGAAACACCATATATTTT
>.|TRBJ2-3|few|TRBV3-1/TRBV3-2
CASSQGSGPHHTQYF
TGTGCCAGCAGCCAAGGCAGCGGACCTCATCATACGCAGTATTTT
>TRBD1|TRBJ1-4|.|TRBV6-5
CASSDRATNEKLFF
TGTGCCAGCTCGGACAGGGCAACTAATGAAAAACTGTTTTTT
>TRBD1|TRBJ2-7|.|TRBV29-1
CSVETQGVYEQYF
TGCAGCGTTGAAACACAGGGGGTCTACGAGCAGTACTTC
>TRBD1|TRBJ1-2|once|TRBV19
CASSPTGTVGPEGYTF
TGTGCCAGTAGTCCAACCGGGACAGTTGGGCCGGAGGGCTACACCTTC
>TRBD2|TRBJ2-1|.|TRBV30
CALRTSGGARLRIF
TGTGCCCTCCGGACTAGCGGGGGGGCCCGCCTAAGAATCTTC
>TRBD2|TRBJ2-2|.|TRBV10-3
CAMASGRASGTGELFF
TGTGCCATGGCTAGCGGGAGGGCCTCGGGCACCGGGGAGCTGTTTTTT
>.|TRBJ1-1|.|TRBV10-3
CAIRTDRYDAEAFF
TGTGCCATCAGAACCGACAGGTATGACGCTGAAGCTTTCTTT
>.|TRBJ1-5|.|TRBV18
CASSPAENQPQHF
TGTGCCAGCTCACCCGCGGAGAATCAGCCCCAGCATTTT
>TRBD1|TRBJ2-7|few|TRBV4-1
CASRKVRDSYEQYF
TGCGCCAGCAGAAAAGTCCGGGACAGCTACGAGCAGTACTTC
>TRBD1|TRBJ1-1|.|TRBV7-9
CASSHGQGSGTEAFF
TGTGCCAGCAGCCACGGACAGGGTTCGGGCACTGAAGCTTTCTTT
>.|TRBJ1-2|few|TRBV7-9
CASSAQYISYGYTF
TGTGCCAGCAGCGCACAGTACATAAGCTATGGCTACACCTTC
>TRBD1|TRBJ2-1|.|TRBV5-4
CASSFIQGNEQFF
TGTGCCAGCAGCTTCATACAGGGGAATGAGCAGTTCTTC
>TRBD1|TRBJ2-6|once|TRBV5-4
CASSRMTGGPPRSGANVLTF
TGTGCCAGCAGCCGCATGACAGGGGGGCCACCCCGCTCTGGGGCCAACGTCCTGACTTTC
>.|TRBJ1-1|.|TRBV3-1/TRBV3-2
CASSQDSTGGGGARDTEAFF
TGTGCCAGCAGCCAAGATTCCACTGGGGGGGGCGGGGCTCGGGACACTGAAGCTTTCTTT
>TRBD1|TRBJ2-5|.|TRBV28
CASSLVGQGAETQYF
TGTGCCAGCAGTTTAGTCGGTCAGGGGGCAGAGACCCAGTACTTC
>.|TRBJ2-7|.|TRBV6-5
CASSYSGRGSNYEQYF
TGTGCCAGCAGTTACTCGGGCCGGGGGAGCAACTACGAGCAGTACTTC
>TRBD2|TRBJ2-7|.|TRBV7-6
CASSLEGGPTYEQYF
TGTGCCAGCAGCTTAGAGGGAGGGCCTACCTACGAGCAGTACTTC
>TRBD1|TRBJ1-1|.|TRBV4-2
CASSQPGTGRGMNTEAFF
TGTGCCAGCAGCCAACCCGGGACAGGGAGGGGGATGAACACTGAAGCTTTCTTT
>.|TRBJ2-7|once|TRBV6-5
CASSYRTGGYEQYF
TGTGCCAGCAGTTACAGGACCGGGGGCTACGAGCAGTACTTC
>.|TRBJ2-2|.|TRBV13
CASSLERNTGELFF
TGTGCCAGCAGCTTAGAGCGGAACACCGGGGAGCTGTTTTTT
>.|TRBJ1-1|.|TRBV28
CASSLYGNTEAFF
TGTGCCAGCAGTTTATACGGGAACACTGAAGCTTTCTTT
>TRBD2|TRBJ2-3|.|TRBV7-2
CASSLASPAGGDTQYF
TGTGCCAGCAGCTTAGCGTCCCCAGCGGGAGGAGATACGCAGTATTTT
>.|TRBJ2-2|once|TRBV2
CASSAWATNTGELFF
TGTGCCAGCAGTGCCTGGGCTACCAACACCGGGGAGCTGTTTTTT